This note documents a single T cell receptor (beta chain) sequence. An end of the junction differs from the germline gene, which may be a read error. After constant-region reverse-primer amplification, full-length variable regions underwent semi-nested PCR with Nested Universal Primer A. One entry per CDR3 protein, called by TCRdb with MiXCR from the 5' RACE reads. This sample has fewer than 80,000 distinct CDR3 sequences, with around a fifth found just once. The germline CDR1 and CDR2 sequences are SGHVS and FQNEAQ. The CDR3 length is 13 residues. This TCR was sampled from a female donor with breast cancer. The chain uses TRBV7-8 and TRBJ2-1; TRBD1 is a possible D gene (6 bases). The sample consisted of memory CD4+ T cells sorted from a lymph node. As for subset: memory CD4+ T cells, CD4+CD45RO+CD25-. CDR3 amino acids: CASRDSFYNEQFF. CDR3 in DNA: TGTGCCAGCAGGGACAGCTTTTACAACGAGCAGTTCTTC.